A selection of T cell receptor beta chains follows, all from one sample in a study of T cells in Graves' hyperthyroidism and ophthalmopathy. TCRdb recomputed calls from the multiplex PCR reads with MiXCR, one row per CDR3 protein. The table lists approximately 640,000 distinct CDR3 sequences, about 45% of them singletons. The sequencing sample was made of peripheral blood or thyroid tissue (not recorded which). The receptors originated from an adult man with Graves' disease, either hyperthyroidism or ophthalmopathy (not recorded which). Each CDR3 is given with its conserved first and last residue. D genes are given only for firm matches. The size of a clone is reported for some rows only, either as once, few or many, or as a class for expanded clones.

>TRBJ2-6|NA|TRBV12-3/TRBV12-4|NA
TGTGCCAGCAGGAGGGACCTCCACTCTGGGGCCAACGTCCTGACTTTC
CASRRDLHSGANVLTF
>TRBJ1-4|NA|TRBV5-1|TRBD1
TGCGCCAGCAGCTTCTCCGGGACAGGGGTCACTAATGAAAAACTGTTTTTT
CASSFSGTGVTNEKLFF
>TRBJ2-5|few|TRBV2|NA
TGTGCCAGCAGCTTAGGGGGACTCGCACAAGAGACCCAGTACTTC
CASSLGGLAQETQYF
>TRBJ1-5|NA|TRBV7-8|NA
TGTGCCAGCAGCCAAGATGTAGGGCAGGGCCTTAATCAGCCCCAGCATTTT
CASSQDVGQGLNQPQHF
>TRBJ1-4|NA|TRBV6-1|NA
TGTGCCAGCAGTGAGACTATGGGTCGACGGGAAAAACTGTTTTTT
CASSETMGRREKLFF
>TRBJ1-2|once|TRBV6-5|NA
TGTGCCAGCAGTGCAGTTTATGGGGGTGGCTACACCTTC
CASSAVYGGGYTF
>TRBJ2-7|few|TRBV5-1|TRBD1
TGCGCCAGCAGCGGTGACAGGGGACTCATCTCCTACGAGCAGTACTTC
CASSGDRGLISYEQYF
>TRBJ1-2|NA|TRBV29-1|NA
TGCAGCTTCATGGGGGGCGATGGCTACACCTTC
CSFMGGDGYTF
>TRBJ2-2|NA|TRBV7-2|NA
TGTGCCAGCAGCTTATTCGGTACTTTTCGGGAGTCTGACACCGGGGAGCTGTTTTTT
CASSLFGTFRESDTGELFF
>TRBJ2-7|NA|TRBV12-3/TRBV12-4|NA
TGTGCCAGCAGCCCCTCGCCCCATCCCACCTACGAGCAGTACTTC
CASSPSPHPTYEQYF
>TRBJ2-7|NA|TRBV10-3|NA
TGTGCCAGCAGTGACGACAGGAGCGTGTCCTACGAGCAGTACTTC
CASSDDRSVSYEQYF
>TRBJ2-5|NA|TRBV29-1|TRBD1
TGCAGTCCCGGGACAGCACAAGAGACCCAGTACTTC
CSPGTAQETQYF
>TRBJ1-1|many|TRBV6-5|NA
TGTGCCAGCAGCGGGGACTTTGCAGCTTTCTTT
CASSGDFAAFF
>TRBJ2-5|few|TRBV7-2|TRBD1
TGTGCCAGCAGCTCACCCAACATTAGGACAGGGCCAGAGACCCAGTACTTC
CASSSPNIRTGPETQYF
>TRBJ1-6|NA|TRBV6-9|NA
TGTGCCAGCAGTGTGCGAGACAGTGATTCACCCCTCCACTTT
CASSVRDSDSPLHF